These 5 T cell receptor beta chains originate from one sample sequenced in a study of cytomegalovirus exposure and HLA in healthy donors. Vbeta (60) and Jbeta (13) primers were used in the PCR. TCRdb's table, derived via immunoSEQ multiplex PCR, lists solely in-frame clones and lacks some. The table includes roughly 100,000 clones, roughly 78% detected once. Input material: PBMCs. Source of these receptors: a woman aged 40 to 49 in good health and CMV-seronegative.

DNA of the CDR3: TGCGCCAGCAGCTTCGACGGACTAGCCAGTGAGCAGTTCTTC. Protein sequence: CASSFDGLASEQFF. The genes are TRBV5-1 and TRBJ2-1; 8 bases agree with TRBD2. CDR3 length: 14 amino acids. Germline loops: CDR1 SGHRS, CDR2 YFSETQ. Trimming at V came to 2 bases and at J to 9 bases, leaving 7 bases not matched to a gene. Variable domain in full (rest from reference TRBV5-1 and TRBJ2-1): KAGVTQTPRYLIKTRGQQVTLSCSPISGHRSVSWYQQTPGQGLQFLFEYFSETQRNKGNFPGRFSGRQFSNSRSEMNVSTLELGDSALYLCASSFDGLASEQFFGPGTRLTVL.

The V and J genes are TRBV28 and TRBJ1-1; no definite D call. Deletions cut 7 bases from V and 7 bases from J, with 10 bases between. Germline V lookup: CDR1 MDHEN, CDR2 SYDVKM. The CDR3 totals 11 residues. The CDR3 protein is CASTSTNEAFF. The CDR3 nucleotides read TGTGCCAGCACCAGTACCAATGAAGCTTTCTTT.

The J gene is TRBJ2-3, the V gene TRBV28; no firm D call. The germline V gene encodes CDR1 MDHEN and CDR2 SYDVKM. The CDR3 has 13 amino acids. Trimming left V 8 bases short and J 0 bases short, with 9 bases between. The CDR3 region is CASFSDSTDTQYF. The CDR3 DNA reads TGTGCCAGCTTTTCAGATAGCACAGATACGCAGTATTTT.

This clone occurred once. The chain recombines TRBV5-8 with TRBJ2-3; 8 positions match TRBD2. This CDR3 has 14 amino acids. Germline CDR1 SGHTS, CDR2 YDEGEE. V lost 4 bases, J lost 3 bases, and 4 bases stayed unmatched. The DNA for the CDR3 is TGTGCCAGCAGCCACGGGAGGGCTACAGATACGCAGTATTTT. Translating it yields CASSHGRATDTQYF.

The chain recombines TRBV27 with TRBJ2-1, with 12 bases lining up with TRBD2. This CDR3 spans 18 amino acids. Germline trimming cut 2 bases from V and 3 bases from J; bases unmatched to any gene: 8. Germline V CDR1 and CDR2: MNHEY, SMNVEV (reference sequence). The CDR3 coding sequence is TGTGCCAGCAGTTTAATACTAGCGGGAGGACAGGTCTACAATGAGCAGTTCTTC. It is translated as CASSLILAGGQVYNEQFF.